The entry below gives a single T cell receptor (beta chain) sequence along with its context. The data were produced by immunoSEQ multiplex PCR, yet TCRdb's version contains in-frame clones alone and is incomplete. The sample shows 200,000 to 250,000 clones, more than 65% of them seen only once. The data were obtained in a study of blood T cell repertoires in COVID-19. About the research overall: Italy, Spain and the United States were the sources of the convalescent and acute COVID-19 samples. From T cells, B-cell-depleted T cells, or PBMCs came the material, which was cDNA or gDNA.

Sequenced sample: peripheral blood. This sequence was found in a woman aged 30 to 39 who had recovered from COVID-19.

The CDR3 region has the DNA TGTGCCAGCAGGGCTCTAGACACCCGTGGAAACACCATATATTTT. As protein: CASRALDTRGNTIYF. The V and J genes are TRBV19 and TRBJ1-3, with D maybe TRBD1 (5 bases). The germline V gene has CDR1 LNHDA and CDR2 SQIVND (reference sequence). This CDR3 is built from 15 residues. V shed 9 bases and J shed 3 bases, with 18 bases lying between them.